This T cell receptor beta chain was identified in a study of cytomegalovirus exposure and HLA in healthy donors. The PCR employed 60 Vbeta primers together with 13 Jbeta primers. Profiled with immunoSEQ multiplex PCR; TCRdb holds only in-frame clones, not every one. Among over 75,000 clones listed, approximately 80% were seen once. V lost 4 bases to trimming and J lost 3 bases, with 15 bases between them. Germline V gene lookup returns CDR1 SGHTA and CDR2 FQGNSA. This CDR3 is built from 16 residues. The sample comprised PBMCs. This receptor was obtained from a woman aged 60-75 years in good health and CMV-seronegative. The V call is TRBV7-2, the J call TRBJ1-4; maybe TRBD1 (5 bases). CDR3 nucleotides: TGTGCCAGCAGCTCCAGGAGCGGGGGATCTAATGAAAAACTGTTTTTT. This encodes CASSSRSGGSNEKLFF.